One T cell receptor beta chain is described in this entry. The time point was: patch test 2, 6 weeks after DPC sensitization. Treatment here: therapeutic diphenylcyclopropenone sensitization with weekly scalp DPC. The data derive from a study of human T cells and chemical hapten exposure. As for the study in general: TCR yield per sample varied, mainly due to pooled library volumes.

TCRdb re-analysed the RACE reads in MiXCR, keeping a single row per CDR3 protein. The top ten clones hold about 3.1% of a sample with about 110,000 distinct CDR3 sequences, roughly 9% of them seen once. The CDR3 runs 16 residues. Per germline, CDR1 SGHDN and CDR2 FVKESK. The V and J ends lost 1 base and 7 bases respectively, with 16 bases between them. J is TRBJ1-4 and V is TRBV14; D remains unclear. The material sequenced was whole blood, taken in connection with sensitization to the hapten diphenylcyclopropenone (DPC). The TCR sequence derives from a woman aged 40 to 50 with alopecia areata. Some clones in this sample may be carry-over from other donors' samples. CDR3 in DNA: TGTGCCAGCAGCCAAGGCTCCGGACTGCAGTTTGAAAAACTGTTTTTT. Protein product: CASSQGSGLQFEKLFF.